This T cell receptor (beta chain) was sequenced during a study of cytomegalovirus exposure and HLA in healthy donors. Use of 60 Vbeta and 13 Jbeta primers characterized the PCR. Clones were read by immunoSEQ multiplex PCR, and TCRdb kept only the in-frame ones, dropping some. The table includes some 200,000 clones, roughly 80% detected once. The CDR3 length is 14 residues. Germline values: CDR1 MNHNS, CDR2 SASEGT. Deletions cut 1 base from V and 9 bases from J, with 15 bases between. The origin of this receptor is a young woman in good health and CMV-seronegative. Sequencing was performed on PBMCs. The genes are TRBV6-1 and TRBJ1-2; D remains ambiguous. The CDR3 sequence is CASSEGAREHRYTF. CDR3 coding DNA: TGTGCCAGCAGTGAAGGGGCAAGAGAACATCGCTACACCTTC.